These 29 T cell receptor beta chains share one sample of origin, sequenced in a study of blood T cell repertoires in COVID-19. The table came from immunoSEQ multiplex PCR; TCRdb's copy has only in-frame clones and leaves some out. The repertoire consists of 90,000 or so clones, with around 90% occurring once and the leading ten covering around 5.2%. The sample taken for sequencing was peripheral blood. The receptors here all came from a man aged 55 to 70 with COVID-19, enrolled during active disease.

The chain joins TRBV28 to TRBJ2-5; D gene uncertain. The V gene lost 4 bases and the J gene lost 2 bases, with 8 bases spanning the gap. Germline assignment: CDR1 MDHEN and CDR2 SYDVKM. CDR3 length: 13 residues. CDR3 sequence reads: CASSSDMQETQYF. Written as DNA, the CDR3 is TGTGCCAGCAGTTCCGACATGCAAGAGACCCAGTACTTC. The variable domain in full, completed from reference TRBV28 and TRBJ2-5, reads DVKVTQSSRYLVKRTGEKVFLECVQDMDHENMFWYRQDPGLGLRLIYFSYDVKMKEKGDIPEGYSVSREKKERFSLILESASTNQTSMYLCASSSDMQETQYFGPGTRLLVL.

This clone turned up a few times. The V and J genes are TRBV7-9 and TRBJ1-2; TRBD1 might be the D (5 bases). The CDR3 spans 14 residues. Trimming removed 5 bases at V and 6 bases at J, with 16 bases between. In germline, CDR1 is SEHNR, CDR2 FQNEAQ (reference sequence). CDR3 region: CASSAPQGLHGYTF. The CDR3 DNA sequence: TGTGCCAGCAGCGCCCCCCAGGGCTTGCATGGCTACACCTTC.

The rearrangement uses TRBV19 and TRBJ2-5; TRBD1 agrees at 8 bases. The V gene end was trimmed by 5 bases and the J gene end by 2 bases; junction bases not matched to a gene: 10. Looked up from germline, CDR1 is LNHDA and CDR2 is SQIVND (reference sequence). The CDR3 extends over 16 amino acids. CDR3 region: CASSSRDRLIQETQYF. The CDR3 nucleotides are TGTGCCAGTAGTTCCAGGGACAGGCTGATACAAGAGACCCAGTACTTC.

The CDR3 here is CATSELAGPTDTQYF. The CDR3 DNA sequence: TGTGCCACCAGTGAACTAGCGGGGCCAACAGATACGCAGTATTTT. The chain employs TRBV24-1 and TRBJ2-3; 10 bases align to TRBD2. Germline assignment: CDR1 KGHDR and CDR2 SFDVKD. V gave up 4 bases and J gave up 3 bases; unmatched junction bases: 3. The CDR3 runs to 15 residues.

The chain uses TRBV5-6 and TRBJ2-2; D perhaps matches TRBD2 (6 bases). Trimming took 4 bases from V and 2 from J, leaving 9 bases between them. The CDR3 is made up of 14 amino acids. CDR1 SGHDT and CDR2 YYEEEE come from the germline V gene. CDR3 nucleotide sequence: TGTGCCAGCAGCGAGGGACTCAACACCGGGGAGCTGTTTTTT. Translation: CASSEGLNTGELFF.

This rearrangement joins TRBV5-6 to TRBJ1-6, with D perhaps matching TRBD1 (6 bases). The CDR3 has 16 amino acids. V was cut by 3 bases and J by 0 bases, with 10 bases left in between. From germline, CDR1 is SGHDT and CDR2 YYEEEE. The CDR3 loop is CASSSRGSSYNSPLHF. In DNA, the CDR3 is TGTGCCAGCAGCTCGAGGGGGAGCTCCTATAATTCACCCCTCCACTTT. Full variable domain (rest looked up from reference TRBV5-6 and TRBJ1-6): DAGVTQSPTHLIKTRGQQVTLRCSPKSGHDTVSWYQQALGQGPQFIFQYYEEEERQRGNFPDRFSGHQFPNYSSELNVNALLLGDSALYLCASSSRGSSYNSPLHFGNGTRLTVT.

The V and J genes are TRBV20-1 and TRBJ2-3, with TRBD2 as a possible D gene (9 bases). The CDR3 length is 17 residues. Trimming left V 3 bases short and J 6 bases short, with 25 bases between. The germline V gene encodes CDR1 DFQATT and CDR2 SNEGSKA (reference sequence). The CDR3 sequence is CSASKDRATSGWDTQYF. The CDR3 DNA sequence: TGCAGTGCTAGTAAGGACAGGGCGACTAGCGGTTGGGATACGCAGTATTTT.

As concerns this clone: Sequence at one end of the junction differs from germline and may be a read error. V usage is TRBV7-7 and J usage is TRBJ2-1, with D possibly being TRBD2 (5 bases). There are 16 residues in the CDR3. Germline V lookup: CDR1 SSHAT, CDR2 FNYEAQ (reference sequence). The CDR3 region is CASSLQRASPYNEQFF. For the CDR3, the DNA is TGTGCTAGCAGCTTGCAGAGGGCCAGCCCCTACAATGAGCAGTTCTTC.

CDR3 sequence (DNA): TGTGCCAGCAGCCAAGAATGGGCCGAGCAGTACTTC. Amino acid sequence: CASSQEWAEQYF. V is TRBV3-1 (or the pseudogene TRBV3-2) and J is TRBJ2-7; D uncertain. The germline V and J ends were trimmed by 0 bases and 6 bases, with 6 bases remaining between them. The CDR3 has 12 amino acids. In germline, CDR1 is LGHDT, CDR2 YNNKEL (reference sequence).

The chain couples TRBV30 to TRBJ2-2; D may be TRBD1 (6 bases). Trimming cost V 5 bases and J 0 bases, with 16 bases left between them. The CDR3 consists of 16 residues. Germline lookup yields CDR1 GTSNPN and CDR2 SVGIG (reference sequence). CDR3 in DNA: TGTGCCTGGGTAGGTTCGGGACACGCGAACACCGGGGAGCTGTTTTTT. It is translated as CAWVGSGHANTGELFF.

CDR3 in amino acids: CASSPATGLQETQYF. The CDR3 DNA is TGTGCCAGCTCACCAGCGACAGGACTCCAAGAGACCCAGTACTTC. This chain links TRBV18 with TRBJ2-5, with D perhaps matching TRBD1 (6 bases). The CDR3 totals 15 residues. The ends were cut back, 2 bases at V and 1 base at J, with 11 bases in the middle. Germline V gene lookup returns CDR1 KGHSH and CDR2 LQKENI.

This clone was seen only once. This rearrangement joins TRBV29-1 to TRBJ2-1, with a tentative D call TRBD2 (5 bases). V shed 4 bases and J shed 6 bases, with 7 bases lying between them. The CDR3 contains 11 residues. Germline V CDR1 and CDR2: SQVTM, ANQGSEA. CDR3 sequence reads: CSVARANEQFF. CDR3 nucleotide sequence: TGCAGCGTTGCGCGGGCCAATGAGCAGTTCTTC.

This clone has a single count. This chain links TRBV30 with TRBJ2-7; 9 nucleotides align to TRBD1. CDR1 GTSNPN and CDR2 SVGIG come from the germline V gene (reference sequence). The CDR3 totals 14 residues. V gave up 1 base and J gave up 0 bases; unmatched junction bases: 1. The CDR3 DNA sequence: TGTGCCTGGAGTGCGGACAGGGGCTCCTACGAGCAGTACTTC. It translates to CAWSADRGSYEQYF.

V and J are TRBV4-2 and TRBJ2-1; 11 bases map to TRBD2. CDR3 length: 16 amino acids. Per germline, CDR1 LGHNA and CDR2 YNFKEQ. The ends lost 1 base at V and 5 bases at J; junction bases unmatched: 4. The CDR3 reads CASSQGLAGTHNEQFF. The CDR3, as DNA: TGTGCCAGCAGCCAAGGACTAGCGGGGACCCACAATGAGCAGTTCTTC.

Remarks on this clone: An end of the junction differs from the germline gene, which may be a read error. The chain is built from TRBV6-5 and TRBJ2-5; TRBD1 aligns across 7 bases. Germline lookup yields CDR1 MNHEY and CDR2 SVGAGI. The CDR3 extends over 13 amino acids. The CDR3 bases are TGTGCCATCAGTTACAGGGGCCAAGAGACCCAGTACTTC. Translating it yields CAISYRGQETQYF.

The sample holds one count of this clone. The rearrangement uses TRBV6-1 and TRBJ2-5, with 9 bases identical to TRBD1. The trim removed 2 bases at V and 4 bases at J, leaving 8 bases unmatched. The CDR3 is made up of 16 amino acids. Germline assignment: CDR1 MNHNS and CDR2 SASEGT. This chain's CDR3 is CASSESTGTGRETQYF. The DNA for the CDR3 is TGTGCCAGCAGTGAATCAACCGGGACAGGGAGAGAGACCCAGTACTTC.

The V call is TRBV19, the J call TRBJ1-1; TRBD1 agrees at 7 bases. The CDR3 is 14 amino acids. The germline V gene has CDR1 LNHDA and CDR2 SQIVND (reference sequence). Losses at the gene ends were 5 bases for V and 1 base for J; bases not matched to a gene: 4. CDR3 bases: TGTGCCAGTAGTGCCGACAGGGCGAACACTGAAGCTTTCTTT. Translating gives CASSADRANTEAFF. Based on the CDR3 plus reference TRBV19 and TRBJ1-1, the full variable domain is DGGITQSPKYLFRKEGQNVTLSCEQNLNHDAMYWYRQDPGQGLRLIYYSQIVNDFQKGDIAEGYSVSREKKESFPLTVTSAQKNPTAFYLCASSADRANTEAFFGQGTRLTVV.

V usage is TRBV6-5 and J usage is TRBJ1-5; D remains unclear. The CDR3 loop spans 14 amino acids. V was pared by 6 bases and J by 2 bases, with 11 bases between. CDR1 is MNHEY and CDR2 is SVGAGI in the germline V gene. The CDR3 reads CASSTTGGNQPQHF. The CDR3 coding sequence is TGTGCCAGCAGCACAACCGGGGGCAATCAGCCCCAGCATTTT.

The rearrangement links TRBV30 to TRBJ2-4; TRBD1 matches at 10 bases. The J segment lost 8 bases and the V segment lost 3 bases, leaving 4 bases of the junction unmatched. CDR3 length: 13 amino acids. Germline CDR1 is GTSNPN and CDR2 is SVGIG (reference sequence). DNA for the CDR3: TGTGCCTGGAGCCGGGACAGGGGCCACATTCAGTACTTC. Its protein is CAWSRDRGHIQYF.

The chain is built from TRBV5-1 and TRBJ2-1; 9 positions agree with TRBD2. The CDR3 contains 14 residues. V lost 4 bases and J lost 7; bases outside the gene matches: 6. CDR1 and CDR2 (germline): SGHRS, YFSETQ. CDR3 nucleotide sequence: TGCGCCAGCAGCCCCGGGACTAGCCGGAATGAGCAGTTCTTC. Its translation is CASSPGTSRNEQFF.

This chain links TRBV30 with TRBJ2-7, with D possibly being TRBD1 (6 bases). Germline CDR1 and CDR2: GTSNPN and SVGIG (reference sequence). CDR3 size: 12 residues. Trimming removed 3 bases from V and 2 bases from J, with 8 bases in between. DNA for the CDR3: TGTGCCTGGAGCCGGGACACCTACGAGCAGTACTTC. It encodes CAWSRDTYEQYF.

The chain has TRBV12-3 or TRBV12-4 and TRBJ2-5; tentatively, D is TRBD1 (5 bases). The CDR3 covers 13 residues. Trimming cost V 7 bases and J 3 bases, with 12 bases left between them. CDR3 region: CASTPREKETQYF. The DNA of the CDR3 is TGTGCCAGCACCCCCAGGGAAAAAGAGACCCAGTACTTC.

V and J are TRBV7-6 and TRBJ2-3, with TRBD2 matching over 9 bases. The CDR3 has 18 amino acids. The germline gives CDR1 SGHVS, CDR2 FNYEAQ. J lost 5 bases, V lost 1 base, and 13 bases had no gene match. The CDR3: CASSLGPLRGRAKDTQYF. The CDR3 coding sequence is TGTGCCAGCAGCTTAGGCCCCCTTCGCGGGAGGGCGAAAGATACGCAGTATTTT. Full variable domain (outside the CDR3, taken from reference TRBV7-6 and TRBJ2-3): GAGVSQSPRYKVTKRGQDVALRCDPISGHVSLYWYRQALGQGPEFLTYFNYEAQQDKSGLPNDRFSAERPEGSISTLTIQRTEQRDSAMYRCASSLGPLRGRAKDTQYFGPGTRLTVL.

The gene calls are TRBV28 and TRBJ1-5; TRBD1 is a possible D gene (6 bases). The CDR3 loop spans 15 amino acids. Trimming pared 3 bases from V and 7 bases from J, leaving 16 bases between. Germline V lookup: CDR1 MDHEN, CDR2 SYDVKM. The CDR3 coding sequence is TGTGCCAGCAGTTTTCAATGGGACACCAGGCAGCCCCAGCATTTT. Amino acids: CASSFQWDTRQPQHF.

The rearrangement links TRBV19 to TRBJ2-1; TRBD1 agrees at 7 bases. Trimming removed 4 bases from V and 1 base from J; junction bases left unmatched: 7. Germline CDR1 reads LNHDA; CDR2 reads SQIVND (reference sequence). The CDR3 totals 16 residues. The CDR3 DNA reads as TGTGCCAGTAGTAGCAGGTGGGGACAGTCCTACAATGAGCAGTTCTTC. Its protein product is CASSSRWGQSYNEQFF.

The V gene is TRBV7-9, the J gene TRBJ2-7, with D hard to call. V lost 4 bases, J lost 6 bases, and 10 bases lay in between. This CDR3 region has 12 residues. Germline V CDR1 and CDR2: SEHNR, FQNEAQ (reference sequence). The CDR3 protein is CASSSTGSEQYF. The CDR3 DNA follows: TGTGCCAGCAGCTCCACCGGGTCCGAGCAGTACTTC.

The chain links TRBV24-1 to TRBJ2-1; 8 bases are a match to TRBD2. The CDR3 consists of 16 residues. Germline V lookup: CDR1 KGHDR, CDR2 SFDVKD. V was clipped by 2 bases and J by 1 base; unmatched bases: 3. The chain's CDR3 is CATSDSGGASYNEQFF. In DNA, the CDR3 is TGTGCCACCAGTGATTCCGGGGGGGCTTCCTACAATGAGCAGTTCTTC.

This sequence joins TRBV5-1 and TRBJ2-7, with a possible D match to TRBD1 (6 bases). V was clipped by 0 bases and J by 4 bases, with 8 bases between them. The CDR3 covers 13 residues. CDR1 and CDR2 from the germline V gene are SGHRS and YFSETQ. Here the CDR3 DNA reads TGCGCCAGCAGCTTGGATGACAGGTACGAGCAGTACTTC. Protein sequence: CASSLDDRYEQYF.

The chain employs TRBV6-6 and TRBJ2-7; 7 nucleotides agree with TRBD1. The CDR3 spans 15 residues. V lost 5 bases, J lost 2 bases, and 9 bases stayed unmatched. The germline CDR1 and CDR2 sequences are MNHNY and SVGAGI (reference sequence). This CDR3 reads CASSHDRDRTYEQYF. In nucleotides, the CDR3 is TGTGCCAGCAGTCACGACCGGGACAGAACCTACGAGCAGTACTTC.